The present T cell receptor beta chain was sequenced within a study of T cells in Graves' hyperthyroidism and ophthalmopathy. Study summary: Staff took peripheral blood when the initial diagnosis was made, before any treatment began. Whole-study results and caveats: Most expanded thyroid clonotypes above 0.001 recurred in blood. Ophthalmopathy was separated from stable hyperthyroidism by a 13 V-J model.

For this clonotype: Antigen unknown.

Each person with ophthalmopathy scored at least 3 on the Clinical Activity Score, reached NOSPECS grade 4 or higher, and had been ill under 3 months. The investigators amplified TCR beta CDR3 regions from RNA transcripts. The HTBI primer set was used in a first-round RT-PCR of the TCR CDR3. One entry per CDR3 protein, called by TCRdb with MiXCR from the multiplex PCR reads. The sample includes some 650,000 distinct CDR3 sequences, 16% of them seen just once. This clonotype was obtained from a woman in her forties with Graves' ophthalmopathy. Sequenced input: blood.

CDR3 in amino acids: CASAATSRVEQFF. CDR3 DNA: TGTGCCAGTGCCGCGACCAGCCGCGTTGAGCAGTTCTTC. The V and J genes are TRBV19 and TRBJ2-1; D remains unclear. The CDR3 extends over 13 amino acids. Germline V gene data show CDR1 as LNHDA and CDR2 as SQIVND (reference sequence). Trimming removed 8 bases from V and 9 bases from J, with 17 bases in between.